These 19 T cell receptor beta chains share one sample of origin, sequenced in a study of T cell changes during pregnancy in multiple sclerosis (dated by TCRdb to between 2017 and 2020). Preparation of the library involved the immunoSEQ multiplex PCR assay. The table was pulled from immuneACCESS by TCRdb, which kept in-frame rearrangements only. Such tables lose some clones; where checked, under half of the loss comes from unresolved V genes, and the rest has no known cause. The sample includes approximately 60,000 clones, with about 90% observed a single time. The ten largest clonotypes hold less than 3% of the sample. Sequences were derived from peripheral blood, sampled in the second trimester of pregnancy. The receptor set was obtained from a female donor in good health, enrolled as a control in a pregnancy study.

DNA for the CDR3: TGTGCCAGCAGCTTAGTCGGGAACAATGAGCAGTTCTTC. Amino acids: CASSLVGNNEQFF. This sequence joins TRBV7-2 and TRBJ2-1; possibly TRBD2 for D (5 bases). Germline CDR1 and CDR2: SGHTA and FQGNSA. V dropped 1 base and J dropped 5 bases, with 6 bases sitting between them. The CDR3 spans 13 residues.

The rearrangement uses TRBV19 and TRBJ1-5; D perhaps matches TRBD1 (5 bases). CDR1 LNHDA and CDR2 SQIVND come from the germline V gene (reference sequence). Trimming removed 7 bases from V and 6 bases from J, with 13 bases in between. The CDR3 spans 13 residues. The CDR3 bases are TGTGCCAGTACCAGGGTAGTCGGTCAGCCCCAGCATTTT. It codes for CASTRVVGQPQHF.

The genes are TRBV19 and TRBJ1-2; perhaps TRBD1 as D (5 bases). The CDR3 is made up of 15 amino acids. Trimming left V 9 bases short and J 5 bases short, with 22 bases between. Germline values: CDR1 LNHDA, CDR2 SQIVND (reference sequence). Here the CDR3 reads CASLGGLGGGYGYTF. The CDR3 DNA sequence: TGTGCCAGCCTTGGGGGACTTGGTGGGGGATATGGCTACACCTTC.

The J gene is TRBJ1-2, the V gene TRBV6-5; D unclear. This CDR3 contains 11 residues. The germline V gene encodes CDR1 MNHEY and CDR2 SVGAGI. Trimming removed 8 bases at V and 8 bases at J, with 12 bases between. CDR3 loop: CASGLGGGYTF. The CDR3, as DNA: TGTGCCAGCGGCCTGGGAGGGGGCTACACCTTC.

The chain joins TRBV7-2 to TRBJ2-7; TRBD2 agrees at 16 bases. The germline gives CDR1 SGHTA, CDR2 FQGNSA. Trimming removed 7 bases from V and 0 bases from J; junction bases left unmatched: 9. The CDR3 has 18 residues. The CDR3 DNA is TGTGCCAGCATCCCGGGACTAGCGGGAGGGCAAGGCTCCTACGAGCAGTACTTC. Translated: CASIPGLAGGQGSYEQYF.

J is TRBJ2-1 and V is TRBV9, with D possibly TRBD1 on 6 matching bases. Trimming pared 0 bases from V and 0 bases from J, leaving 10 bases between. This CDR3 has 16 amino acids. CDR1 is SGDLS, CDR2 YYNGEE, per germline. DNA of the CDR3: TGTGCCAGCAGCGTAGGGGGGACAACCTCCTACAATGAGCAGTTCTTC. Translating it yields CASSVGGTTSYNEQFF.

The chain combines TRBV4-2 with TRBJ1-3, with a weak D call TRBD1 (5 bases). V lost 0 bases and J lost 5, with 11 bases in between. The CDR3 contains 15 residues. The germline V gene has CDR1 LGHNA and CDR2 YNFKEQ. For the CDR3, the DNA is TGTGCCAGCAGCCAAGATGTGGGGGGGAGAAACACCATATATTTT. Translated, it gives CASSQDVGGRNTIYF.

The chain employs TRBV27 and TRBJ2-3, with TRBD1 identical over 8 bases. The V and J ends lost 4 bases and 0 bases, in that order; junction bases with no gene match: 3. The CDR3 is 15 amino acids. Germline lookup yields CDR1 MNHEY and CDR2 SMNVEV (reference sequence). The CDR3: CASSSRQGSTDTQYF. The CDR3 DNA reads TGTGCCAGCAGTTCCCGACAGGGGAGCACAGATACGCAGTATTTT.

This chain connects TRBV29-1 to TRBJ2-3, with D tentatively TRBD2 (6 bases). Germline V gene data show CDR1 as SQVTM and CDR2 as ANQGSEA. This CDR3 has 14 amino acids. Deletions cut 7 bases from V and 0 bases from J, with 14 bases between. The CDR3 spells CSAMISGSTDTQYF. The CDR3 nucleotides read TGCAGCGCTATGATTAGCGGAAGCACAGATACGCAGTATTTT.

This chain links TRBV2 with TRBJ1-1, with D possibly being TRBD1 (6 bases). The CDR3 runs 13 residues. Per germline, CDR1 SNHLY and CDR2 FYNNEI. V lost 10 bases, J lost 2 bases, and 14 bases lay in between. Here the CDR3 reads CANKWDINTEAFF. CDR3 DNA: TGTGCCAACAAATGGGACATAAACACTGAAGCTTTCTTT.

CDR3 coding DNA: TGTGCCAGCAGTGACTCAGGGGGCTTAGTGACCGGGGAGCTGTTTTTT. Its translation is CASSDSGGLVTGELFF. The genes are TRBV6-4 and TRBJ2-2; 7 bases are a match to TRBD1. Germline V gives CDR1 MRHNA, CDR2 SNTAGT. The CDR3 extends over 16 amino acids. With 0 bases clipped from V and 5 bases from J, the junction kept 6 bases outside the gene matches.

The gene calls are TRBV12-5 and TRBJ1-3; D is unresolved. CDR3 length equals 15 residues. V was shortened by 5 bases and J by 11 bases, with 22 bases between the two germline ends. Germline V CDR1 and CDR2: LGHNT, FRNRAP. The CDR3 DNA follows: TGTGCTAGTGGTCGGACTGTCCACTTGAGAAGTGCCATATATTTT. The encoded protein is CASGRTVHLRSAIYF.

This chain joins TRBV2 and TRBJ2-1, with D tentatively TRBD1 (5 bases). CDR3 length: 14 residues. Per the germline V gene, CDR1 is SNHLY and CDR2 is FYNNEI. V shed 5 bases and J shed 5 bases, with 13 bases lying between them. The CDR3 bases are TGTGCCAGCAGTAGCCGGACACCGAACAATGAGCAGTTCTTC. Protein sequence: CASSSRTPNNEQFF.

The chain carries TRBV10-1 and TRBJ2-7; 9 bases match TRBD2. Looked up from germline, CDR1 is WNHNN and CDR2 is SYGVQD (reference sequence). There are 15 residues in the CDR3. The ends lost 3 bases at V and 3 bases at J; junction bases unmatched: 6. CDR3 sequence (DNA): TGCGCCAGCAGTGAATTAGCGGGAGTTGACTACGAGCAGTACTTC. As protein: CASSELAGVDYEQYF.

The chain is built from TRBV11-2 and TRBJ2-1, with 12 bases that match TRBD2. J lost 3 bases, V lost 6 bases, and 3 bases had no gene match. Germline V gives CDR1 SGHAT, CDR2 FQNNGV. The CDR3 has 15 amino acids. CDR3 coding DNA: TGTGCCAGCAGTTGGACTAGCGGGAACTACAATGAGCAGTTCTTC. Translation: CASSWTSGNYNEQFF.

The chain links TRBV5-5 to TRBJ2-5, with D possibly matching TRBD2 (6 bases). The germline V gene encodes CDR1 SGHKS and CDR2 YYEKEE (reference sequence). This CDR3 comprises 14 residues. Trimming stripped 7 bases from V and 5 bases from J, with 18 bases between. CDR3 sequence: CASGRGEGWETQYF. CDR3 nucleotides: TGTGCCAGCGGGCGGGGAGAGGGGTGGGAGACCCAGTACTTC.

The V and J genes are TRBV6-5 and TRBJ2-5; 12 bases line up with TRBD2. V dropped 2 bases and J dropped 0; count of bases not matched to a gene: 1. CDR3 length: 16 residues. In germline, CDR1 is MNHEY, CDR2 SVGAGI. The CDR3 sequence: CASSYTSGGHQETQYF. In DNA, the CDR3 is TGTGCCAGCAGTTACACTAGCGGGGGGCACCAAGAGACCCAGTACTTC.

This clone came up a few times. The chain couples TRBV30 to TRBJ1-1, with 7 bases that match TRBD1. Germline lookup yields CDR1 GTSNPN and CDR2 SVGIG (reference sequence). With V trimmed by 4 bases and J by 11 bases, 10 bases remained unmatched. The CDR3 has 12 residues. CDR3 sequence: CAWTEGGFIAFF. The CDR3 bases are TGTGCCTGGACCGAAGGGGGCTTCATTGCTTTCTTT.

As DNA, the CDR3 is TGTGCCAGCAGTTCCTTAATCCCTCGGGAGACCCAGTACTTC. This gives the protein CASSSLIPRETQYF. This chain connects TRBV27 to TRBJ2-5; D unresolved. Trimming took 4 bases from V and 5 from J, leaving 14 bases between them. Germline lookup yields CDR1 MNHEY and CDR2 SMNVEV (reference sequence). This CDR3 spans 14 amino acids.